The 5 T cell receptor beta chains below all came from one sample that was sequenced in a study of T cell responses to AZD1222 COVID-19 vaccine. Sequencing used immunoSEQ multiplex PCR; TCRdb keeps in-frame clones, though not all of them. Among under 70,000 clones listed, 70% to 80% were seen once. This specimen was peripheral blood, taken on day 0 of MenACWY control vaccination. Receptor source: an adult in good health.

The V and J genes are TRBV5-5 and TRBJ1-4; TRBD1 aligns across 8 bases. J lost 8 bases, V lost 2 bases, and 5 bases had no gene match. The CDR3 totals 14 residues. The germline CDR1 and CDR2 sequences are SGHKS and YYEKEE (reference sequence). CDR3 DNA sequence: TGTGCCAGCAGCTTATCAGGGGGCAGAGAAAAACTGTTTTTT. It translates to CASSLSGGREKLFF.

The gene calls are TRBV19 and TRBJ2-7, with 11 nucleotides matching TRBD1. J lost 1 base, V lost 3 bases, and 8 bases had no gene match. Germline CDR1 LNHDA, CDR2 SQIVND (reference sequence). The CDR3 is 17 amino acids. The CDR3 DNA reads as TGTGCCAGTAGTATTTGGACAGGGGGCAAAAGTTCCTACGAGCAGTACTTC. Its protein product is CASSIWTGGKSSYEQYF.

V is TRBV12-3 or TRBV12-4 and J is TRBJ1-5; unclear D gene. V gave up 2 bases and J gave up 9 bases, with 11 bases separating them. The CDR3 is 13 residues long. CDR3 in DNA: TGTGCCAGCAGTTTATCCAGGTTAGCGCCCCAGCATTTT. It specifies CASSLSRLAPQHF.

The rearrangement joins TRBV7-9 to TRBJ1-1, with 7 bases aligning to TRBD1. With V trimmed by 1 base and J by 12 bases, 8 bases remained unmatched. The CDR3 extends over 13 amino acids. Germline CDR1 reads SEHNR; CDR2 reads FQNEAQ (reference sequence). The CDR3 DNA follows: TGTGCCAGCAGCTTAGAAGGGGGCGATTCGACTTTCTTT. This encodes CASSLEGGDSTFF.

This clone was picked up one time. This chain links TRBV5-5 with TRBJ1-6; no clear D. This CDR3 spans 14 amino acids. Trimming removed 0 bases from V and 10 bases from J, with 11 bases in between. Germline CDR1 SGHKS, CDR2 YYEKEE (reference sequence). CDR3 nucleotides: TGTGCCAGCAGCTTGGAGGCCTACCGATCACCCCTCCACTTT. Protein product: CASSLEAYRSPLHF.